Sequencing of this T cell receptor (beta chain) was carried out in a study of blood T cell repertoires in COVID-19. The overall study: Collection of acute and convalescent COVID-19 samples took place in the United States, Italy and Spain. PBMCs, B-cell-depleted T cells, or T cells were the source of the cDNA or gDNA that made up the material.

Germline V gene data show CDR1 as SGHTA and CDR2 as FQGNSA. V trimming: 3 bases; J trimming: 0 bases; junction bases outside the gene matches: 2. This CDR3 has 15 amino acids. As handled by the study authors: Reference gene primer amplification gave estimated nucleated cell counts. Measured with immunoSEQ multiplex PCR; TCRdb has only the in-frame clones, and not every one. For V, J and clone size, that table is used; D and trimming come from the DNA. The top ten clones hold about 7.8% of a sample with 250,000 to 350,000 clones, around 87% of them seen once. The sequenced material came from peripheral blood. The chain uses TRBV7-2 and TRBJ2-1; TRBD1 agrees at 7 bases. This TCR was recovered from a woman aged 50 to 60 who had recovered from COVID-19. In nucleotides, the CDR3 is TGTGCCAGCAGCTTCAGACAGGGCTCCTACAATGAGCAGTTCTTC. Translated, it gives CASSFRQGSYNEQFF.